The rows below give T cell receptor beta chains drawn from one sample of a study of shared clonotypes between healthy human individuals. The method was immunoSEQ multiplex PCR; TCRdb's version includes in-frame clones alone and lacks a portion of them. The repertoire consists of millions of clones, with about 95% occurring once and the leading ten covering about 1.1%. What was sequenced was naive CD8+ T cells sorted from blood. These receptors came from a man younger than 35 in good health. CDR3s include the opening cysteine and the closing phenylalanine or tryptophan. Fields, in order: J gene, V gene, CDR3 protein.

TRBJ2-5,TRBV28,CASSFGTSGVQTQYF
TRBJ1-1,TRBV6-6,CASIPGGTEAFF
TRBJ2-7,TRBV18,CASSPPDLYEQYF
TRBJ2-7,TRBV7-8,CASSLGTSGNEQYF
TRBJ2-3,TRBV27,CASSFGLAGGADTQYF
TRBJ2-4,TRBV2,CASLGQTDIQYF
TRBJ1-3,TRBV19,CASSPGQTSGNTIYF
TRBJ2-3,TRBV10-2,CASRGTGGADTQYF
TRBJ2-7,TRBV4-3,CASSQHTGPRMNEQYF
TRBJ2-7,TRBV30,CAWSPGHSYEQYF
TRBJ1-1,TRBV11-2,CASSPRRQSSDTEAFF
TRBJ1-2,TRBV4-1,CASSPDRTVSGYTF
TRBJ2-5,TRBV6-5,CASSLSRGPQETQYF
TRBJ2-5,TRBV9,CASSVASGETQYF
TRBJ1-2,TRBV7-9,CASSQGAFYGYTF
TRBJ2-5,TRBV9,CASSDEGLGETQYF
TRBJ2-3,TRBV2,CASSDRYGQGHTDTQYF
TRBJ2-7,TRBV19,CASASPGQSYEQYF
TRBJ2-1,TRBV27,CASRTSGIGRNEQFF
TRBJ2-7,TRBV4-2,CASSQGAGVTYEQYF
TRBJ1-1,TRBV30,CAWSNRGLMNTEAFF
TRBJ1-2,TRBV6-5,CASSYQEEGRNYGYTF
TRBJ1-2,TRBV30,CAWSGTLGYGYTF
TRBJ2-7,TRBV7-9,CASSQTSGLSPYEQYF
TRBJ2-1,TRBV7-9,CASSLVLAGAANEQFF
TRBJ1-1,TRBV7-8,CASSFLSGAEAFF
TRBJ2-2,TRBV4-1,CASSFPGSAELFF
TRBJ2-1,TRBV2,CASSLVWGVGNEQFF
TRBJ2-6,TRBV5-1,CASSLEISGANVLTF
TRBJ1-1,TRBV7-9,CASSPWDTEAFF
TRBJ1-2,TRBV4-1,CASSQVARGGYGYTF
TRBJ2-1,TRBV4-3,CASSHPGQGVNEQFF
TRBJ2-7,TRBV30,CACEPGREEGEQYF
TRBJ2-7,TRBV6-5,CASSFSGSNEQYF
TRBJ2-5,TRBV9,CASSREGIETQYF
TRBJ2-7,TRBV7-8,CASSSQASYEQYF
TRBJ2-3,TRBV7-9,CASSYTGATDTQYF
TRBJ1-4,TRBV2,CASSDLRTEEKLFF
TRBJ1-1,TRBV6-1,CASTQLTGFTEASF
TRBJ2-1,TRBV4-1,CASSLKGLAGGDEQFF
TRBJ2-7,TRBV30,CAWLLRDSYEQYF
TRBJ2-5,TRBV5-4,CASSFGTGGEETQYF
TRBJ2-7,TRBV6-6,CASSYPTGGGPYEQYF
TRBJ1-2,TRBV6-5,CASRPTGPRGYTF
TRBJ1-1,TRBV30,CAWSTQGNTEAFF
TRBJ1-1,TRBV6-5,CASSLRGSYTEAFF
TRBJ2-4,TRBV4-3,CASSQGLAGGWDIQYF
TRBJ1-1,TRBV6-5,CASSPISNTEAFF
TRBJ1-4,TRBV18,CASSLVGPATGEKLFF
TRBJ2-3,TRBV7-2,CASSPGTSTDTQYF
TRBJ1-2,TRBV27,CASSLSAGAGILPLYGYTF
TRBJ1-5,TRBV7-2,CASSYGRTGFDQPQHF
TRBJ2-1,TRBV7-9,CASSFTRGTPGDEQFF
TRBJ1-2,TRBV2,CASSEAPREEYGYTF
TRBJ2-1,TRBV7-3,CASSLTHLTEQFF